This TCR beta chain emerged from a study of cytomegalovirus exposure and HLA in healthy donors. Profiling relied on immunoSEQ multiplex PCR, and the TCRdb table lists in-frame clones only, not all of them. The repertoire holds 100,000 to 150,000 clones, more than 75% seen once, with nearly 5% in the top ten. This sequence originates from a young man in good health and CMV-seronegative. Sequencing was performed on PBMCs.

The CDR3 nucleotides read TGTGCCAGCAGCTACAGCGGGCAGGGGGCCAACTATGGCTACACCTTC. Its translation: CASSYSGQGANYGYTF. This chain uses TRBV7-9 with TRBJ1-2; TRBD1 aligns across 8 bases. V shed 4 bases, J shed 2 bases, and the junction held 9 bases outside the gene matches. CDR1 and CDR2 (germline): SEHNR, FQNEAQ (reference sequence). This CDR3 is built from 16 residues.